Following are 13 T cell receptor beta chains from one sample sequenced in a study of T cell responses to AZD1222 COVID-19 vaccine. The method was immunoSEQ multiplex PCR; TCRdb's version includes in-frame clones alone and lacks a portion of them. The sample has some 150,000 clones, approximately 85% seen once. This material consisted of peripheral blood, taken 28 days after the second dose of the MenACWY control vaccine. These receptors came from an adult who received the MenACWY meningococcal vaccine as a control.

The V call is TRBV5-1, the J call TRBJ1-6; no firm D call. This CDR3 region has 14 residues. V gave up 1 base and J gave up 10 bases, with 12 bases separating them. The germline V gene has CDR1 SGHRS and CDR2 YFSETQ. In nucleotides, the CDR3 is TGCGCCAGCAGCTTGATCAGCCCGAAATCACCCCTCCACTTT. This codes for CASSLISPKSPLHF.

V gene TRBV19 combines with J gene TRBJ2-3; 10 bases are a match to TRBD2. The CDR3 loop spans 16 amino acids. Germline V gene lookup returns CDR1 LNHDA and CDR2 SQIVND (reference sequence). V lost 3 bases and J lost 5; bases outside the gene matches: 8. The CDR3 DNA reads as TGTGCCAGTAGTATGAACAGCGGGGGGGCTAAAGATACGCAGTATTTT. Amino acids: CASSMNSGGAKDTQYF.

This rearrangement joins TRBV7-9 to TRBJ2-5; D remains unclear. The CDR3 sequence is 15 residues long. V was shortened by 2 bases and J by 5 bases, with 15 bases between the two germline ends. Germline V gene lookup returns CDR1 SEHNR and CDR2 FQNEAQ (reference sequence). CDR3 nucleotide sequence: TGTGCCAGCAGCTTACTGGCCCCTTGGCGGGAGACCCAGTACTTC. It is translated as CASSLLAPWRETQYF.

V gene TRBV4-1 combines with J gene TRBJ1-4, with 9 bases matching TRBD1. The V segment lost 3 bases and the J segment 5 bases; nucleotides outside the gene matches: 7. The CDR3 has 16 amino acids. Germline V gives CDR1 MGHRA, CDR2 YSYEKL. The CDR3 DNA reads TGCGCCAGCAGCCAGGAATCGACAGGGGGGAATGAAAAACTGTTTTTT. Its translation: CASSQESTGGNEKLFF.

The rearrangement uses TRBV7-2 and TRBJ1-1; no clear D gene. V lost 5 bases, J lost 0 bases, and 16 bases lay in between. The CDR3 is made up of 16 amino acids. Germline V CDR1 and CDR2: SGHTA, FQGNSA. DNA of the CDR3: TGTGCCAGCAGCCCTCGGGGAGGCACATTGAACACTGAAGCTTTCTTT. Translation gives CASSPRGGTLNTEAFF.

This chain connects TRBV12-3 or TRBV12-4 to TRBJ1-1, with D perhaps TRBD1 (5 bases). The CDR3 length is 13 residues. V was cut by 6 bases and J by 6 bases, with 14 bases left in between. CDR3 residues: CASSRGVSAEAFF. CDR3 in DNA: TGTGCCAGCAGCCGAGGGGTCAGCGCTGAAGCTTTCTTT.

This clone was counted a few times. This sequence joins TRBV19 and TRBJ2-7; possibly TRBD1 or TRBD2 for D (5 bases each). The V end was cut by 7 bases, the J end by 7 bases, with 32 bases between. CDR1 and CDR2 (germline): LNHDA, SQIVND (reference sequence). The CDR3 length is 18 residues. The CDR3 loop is CASTNIRGSLGSTGEQYF. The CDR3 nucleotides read TGTGCCAGTACCAACATTCGGGGCTCTCTCGGATCCACGGGGGAGCAGTACTTC.

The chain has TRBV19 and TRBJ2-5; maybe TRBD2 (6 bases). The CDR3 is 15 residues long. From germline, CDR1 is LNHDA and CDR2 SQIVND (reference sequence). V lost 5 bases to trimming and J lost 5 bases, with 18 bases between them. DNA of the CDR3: TGTGCCAGTAGTGCTGCCGGGACTCGCCAGGAGACCCAGTACTTC. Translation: CASSAAGTRQETQYF.

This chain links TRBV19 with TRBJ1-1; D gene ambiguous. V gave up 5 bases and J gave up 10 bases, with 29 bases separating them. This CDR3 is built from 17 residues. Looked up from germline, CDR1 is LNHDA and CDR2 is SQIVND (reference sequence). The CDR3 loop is CASSPREGSGPLLRAFF. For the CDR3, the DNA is TGTGCCAGTAGTCCGCGGGAGGGTTCGGGTCCTTTGTTGCGAGCTTTCTTT.

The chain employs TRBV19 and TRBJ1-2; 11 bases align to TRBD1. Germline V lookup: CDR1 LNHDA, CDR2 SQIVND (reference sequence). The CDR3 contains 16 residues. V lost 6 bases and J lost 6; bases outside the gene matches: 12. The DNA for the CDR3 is TGTGCCAGTAGCCTTTTTCGGACAGGGGGCGTAGATGGCTACACCTTC. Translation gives CASSLFRTGGVDGYTF.

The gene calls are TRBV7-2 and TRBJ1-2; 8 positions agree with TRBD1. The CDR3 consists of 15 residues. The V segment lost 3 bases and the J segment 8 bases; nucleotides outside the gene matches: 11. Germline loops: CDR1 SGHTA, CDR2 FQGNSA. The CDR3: CASSFSGTGGLGYTF. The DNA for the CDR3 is TGTGCCAGCAGCTTTTCGGGGACAGGAGGATTGGGCTACACCTTC.

CDR3 DNA: TGTGCCAGCGAGACCAGGGGGCGCCTAGGGGTCTATGGCTACACCTTC. This encodes CASETRGRLGVYGYTF. The rearrangement uses TRBV28 and TRBJ1-2; 8 bases are shared with TRBD1. The CDR3 runs 16 residues. The ends lost 8 bases at V and 4 bases at J; junction bases unmatched: 15. Germline V gives CDR1 MDHEN, CDR2 SYDVKM.

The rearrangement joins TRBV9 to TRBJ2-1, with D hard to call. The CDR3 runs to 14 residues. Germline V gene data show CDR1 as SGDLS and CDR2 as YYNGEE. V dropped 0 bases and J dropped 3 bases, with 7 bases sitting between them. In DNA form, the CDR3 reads TGTGCCAGCAGCGTAGAGGGTCGCTACAATGAGCAGTTCTTC. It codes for CASSVEGRYNEQFF.